The rows below give T cell receptor beta chains drawn from one sample of a study of a mutant IDH1 vaccine in newly diagnosed glioma. The antigens these receptors bind are not known. This table comes from immunoSEQ multiplex PCR, and its TCRdb copy is limited to in-frame clones, with some not included. In the table there are roughly 69,000 clones, roughly 86% of which are singletons. This sample comprised PBMCs, obtained from a glioma patient whose treatment included an IDH1 peptide vaccine. All receptors derive from a man aged 25 to 45 with glioma. CDR3s include the opening cysteine and the closing phenylalanine or tryptophan. The D gene is left open where the match is weak. Part of the rows lack a size; the others show once, few, many or a class for expanded clones.

D | J | size | length | V | DNA | CDR3
NA | TRBJ2-3 | NA | 15 | TRBV6-1 | TGTGCCAGCACCCAAGCCGGGGGTAGCACAGATACGCAGTATTTT | CASTQAGGSTDTQYF
TRBD1 | TRBJ1-4 | NA | 14 | TRBV15 | TGTGCCACCAGCTTACAGGGGGCTAGGGAAAAACTGTTTTTT | CATSLQGAREKLFF
TRBD1 | TRBJ2-1 | NA | 16 | TRBV4-1 | TGCGCCAGCAGCCAAGGCCCGGACAGGGGGCACAATGAGCAGTTCTTC | CASSQGPDRGHNEQFF
NA | TRBJ2-7 | NA | 14 | TRBV9 | TGTGCCAGCAGCGTCTCTTGGGGGTCCTACGAGCAGTACTTC | CASSVSWGSYEQYF
NA | TRBJ1-5 | NA | 13 | TRBV19 | TGTGCCAGTAGCCGACAGGTAAATCAGCCCCAGCATTTT | CASSRQVNQPQHF
NA | TRBJ1-2 | NA | 16 | TRBV28 | TGTGCCAGCAGTTTACCCAACGTAGGGGGTAACTATGGCTACACCTTC | CASSLPNVGGNYGYTF
NA | TRBJ2-7 | NA | 13 | TRBV6-6 | TGTGCCAGCAGTTACCGGGACAACTACGAGCAGTACTTC | CASSYRDNYEQYF
TRBD1 | TRBJ1-2 | few | 13 | TRBV28 | TGTGCCAGCAACCTCGGACAGGGGGGCGGCTACACCTTC | CASNLGQGGGYTF
NA | TRBJ1-1 | NA | 16 | TRBV15 | TGTGCCACCAGCAGAGAATGGGGAGACCTGAACACTGAAGCTTTCTTT | CATSREWGDLNTEAFF
TRBD1 | TRBJ1-5 | once | 15 | TRBV7-3 | TGTGCCAGCAGCTCGGGACAGGGTAGCAATCAGCCCCAGCATTTT | CASSSGQGSNQPQHF
NA | TRBJ1-1 | NA | 16 | TRBV27 | TGTGCCAGCAGTTTACTTGGGGAGGGGACGGGATCTGAAGCTTTCTTT | CASSLLGEGTGSEAFF
TRBD2 | TRBJ2-1 | NA | 16 | TRBV7-9 | TGTGCCAGCAGCTCCAGAGCGGGGGGAAAGTACAATGAGCAGTTCTTC | CASSSRAGGKYNEQFF
NA | TRBJ2-7 | NA | 17 | TRBV5-8 | TGTGCCAGCAGCTTGAGAACGGGGAAAAGGGGAACCTACGGGCAGTACTTC | CASSLRTGKRGTYGQYF
NA | TRBJ2-3 | once | 15 | TRBV5-5 | TGTGCCAGCAGCTTGCATGGGTCTAGCACAGATACGCAGTATTTT | CASSLHGSSTDTQYF
TRBD2 | TRBJ2-1 | NA | 14 | TRBV9 | TGTGCCAGCAGCCCCGGGACTAGCCAGCCTGAGCAGTTCTTC | CASSPGTSQPEQFF
TRBD2 | TRBJ2-5 | NA | 16 | TRBV4-3 | TGCGCCAGCAGCCAAGGACTAGCGGGGGCAGGGGAGACCCAGTACTTC | CASSQGLAGAGETQYF
NA | TRBJ2-5 | NA | 12 | TRBV2 | TGTGCCAGCAGTGAGGTAGAAGAGACCCAGTACTTC | CASSEVEETQYF
NA | TRBJ1-6 | NA | 14 | TRBV28 | TGTGCCAGCCTAGCAGGTCGTCGGTGGTCACCCCTCCACTTT | CASLAGRRWSPLHF
TRBD1 | TRBJ1-1 | NA | 15 | TRBV5-4 | TGTGCCAGCAGCGTGGGACAGGGGGTGAACACTGAAGCTTTCTTT | CASSVGQGVNTEAFF
NA | TRBJ1-6 | NA | 15 | TRBV4-1 | TGCGCCAGCAGCCAGTTGACAGTGGATAATTCACCCCTCCACTTT | CASSQLTVDNSPLHF
NA | TRBJ1-2 | NA | 14 | TRBV5-1 | TGCGCCAGCAGCCCCGGGGCCTCGGACTATGGCTACACCTTC | CASSPGASDYGYTF
NA | TRBJ2-4 | NA | 18 | TRBV19 | TGTGCCAGTAGTATGGGTGTAGGGACACCGTTAGCCAAAAACATTCAGTACTTC | CASSMGVGTPLAKNIQYF
NA | TRBJ1-6 | NA | 15 | TRBV14 | TGTGCCAGCAGCCAAGATTCTCGCAGGAATTCACCCCTCCACTTT | CASSQDSRRNSPLHF
NA | TRBJ1-4 | NA | 13 | TRBV6-1 | TGTGCCAGCAGTGGCAGGTACAATGAAAAACTGTTTTTT | CASSGRYNEKLFF
NA | TRBJ2-1 | NA | 18 | TRBV4-1 | TGCGCCAGCAGCCAAGGACTACAGGGGGGGAGCTCCTACAATGAGCAGTTCTTC | CASSQGLQGGSSYNEQFF
NA | TRBJ1-2 | NA | 15 | TRBV28 | TGTGCCAGCAGCTTTCCCCCTTCGGGGAACTATGGCTACACCTTC | CASSFPPSGNYGYTF
NA | TRBJ2-7 | once | 17 | TRBV4-3 | TGCGCCAGCAGCCAAGATTTAGAGGGACCCTCCCGATACGAGCAGTACTTC | CASSQDLEGPSRYEQYF
NA | TRBJ1-4 | NA | 14 | TRBV2 | TGTGCCAGCATAGAGGGGTCAAGGAATGAAAAACTGTTTTTT | CASIEGSRNEKLFF
NA | TRBJ2-5 | NA | 15 | TRBV5-1 | TGCGCCAGCAGCTTGTTTCGGGGGGCAAGAGAGACCCAGTACTTC | CASSLFRGARETQYF
TRBD2 | TRBJ2-1 | NA | 13 | TRBV7-8 | TGTGCCAGCGTAAGATCTAGCGGAGGTGAGCAGTTCTTC | CASVRSSGGEQFF
TRBD1 | TRBJ1-1 | NA | 14 | TRBV25-1 | TGTGCCAGCAGGTGGGACAGGACCGGTACTGAAGCTTTCTTT | CASRWDRTGTEAFF
NA | TRBJ2-5 | NA | 16 | TRBV7-7 | TGTGCCAGCACCCCCAACCTAGGGCGCCCCGGGGAGACCCAGTACTTC | CASTPNLGRPGETQYF